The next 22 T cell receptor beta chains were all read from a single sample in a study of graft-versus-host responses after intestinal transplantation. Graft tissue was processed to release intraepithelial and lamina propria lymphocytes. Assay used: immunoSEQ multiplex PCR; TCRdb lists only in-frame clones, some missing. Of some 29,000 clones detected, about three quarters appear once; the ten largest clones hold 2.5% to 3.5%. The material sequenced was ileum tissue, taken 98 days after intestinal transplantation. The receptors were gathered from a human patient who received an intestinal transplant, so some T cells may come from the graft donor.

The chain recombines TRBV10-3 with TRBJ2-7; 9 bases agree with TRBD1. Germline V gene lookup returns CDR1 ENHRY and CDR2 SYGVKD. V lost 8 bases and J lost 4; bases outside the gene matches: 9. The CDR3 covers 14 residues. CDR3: CAIGGTGQTYEQYF. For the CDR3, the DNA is TGTGCCATCGGAGGGACAGGGCAGACTTACGAGCAGTACTTC.

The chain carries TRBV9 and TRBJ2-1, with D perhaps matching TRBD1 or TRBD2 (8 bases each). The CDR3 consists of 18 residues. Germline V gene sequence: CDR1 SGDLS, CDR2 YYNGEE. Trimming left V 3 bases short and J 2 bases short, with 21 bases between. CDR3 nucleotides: TGTGCCAGCAGCGCTCAACAGGGGGGCGGGGGGACCTACAATGAGCAGTTCTTC. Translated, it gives CASSAQQGGGGTYNEQFF.

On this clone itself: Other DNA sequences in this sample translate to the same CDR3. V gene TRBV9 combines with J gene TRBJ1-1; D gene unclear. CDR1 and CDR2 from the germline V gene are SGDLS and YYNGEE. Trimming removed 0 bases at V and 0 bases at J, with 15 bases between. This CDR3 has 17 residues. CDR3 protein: CASSVGGGSLLNTEAFF. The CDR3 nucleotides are TGTGCCAGCAGCGTAGGAGGTGGGTCCCTATTGAACACTGAAGCTTTCTTT.

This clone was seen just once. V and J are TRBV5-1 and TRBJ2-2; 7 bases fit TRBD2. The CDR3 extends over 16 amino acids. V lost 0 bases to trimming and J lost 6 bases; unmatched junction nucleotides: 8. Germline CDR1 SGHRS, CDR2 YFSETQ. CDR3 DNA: TGCGCCAGCAGCTTGGAGGGGACTACGAGCGCCGGGGAGCTGTTTTTT. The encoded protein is CASSLEGTTSAGELFF.

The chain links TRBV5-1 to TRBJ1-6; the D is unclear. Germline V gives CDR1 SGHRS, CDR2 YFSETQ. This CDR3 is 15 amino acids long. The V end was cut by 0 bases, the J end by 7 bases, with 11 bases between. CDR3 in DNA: TGCGCCAGCAGCTTGGCCCCCGGACCCAATTCACCCCTCCACTTT. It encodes CASSLAPGPNSPLHF.

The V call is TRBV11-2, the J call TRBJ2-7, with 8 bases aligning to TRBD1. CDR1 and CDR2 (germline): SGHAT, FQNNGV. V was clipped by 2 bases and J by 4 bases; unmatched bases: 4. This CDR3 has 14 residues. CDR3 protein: CASSLNRGEYEQYF. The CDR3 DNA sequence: TGTGCCAGCAGCTTAAACAGGGGGGAGTACGAGCAGTACTTC.

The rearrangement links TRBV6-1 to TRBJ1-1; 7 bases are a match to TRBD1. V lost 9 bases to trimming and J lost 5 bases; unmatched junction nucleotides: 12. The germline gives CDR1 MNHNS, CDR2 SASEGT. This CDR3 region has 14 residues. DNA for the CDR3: TGTGCCAGTACCCGGGACAGTCAAGGGACTGAAGCTTTCTTT. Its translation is CASTRDSQGTEAFF.

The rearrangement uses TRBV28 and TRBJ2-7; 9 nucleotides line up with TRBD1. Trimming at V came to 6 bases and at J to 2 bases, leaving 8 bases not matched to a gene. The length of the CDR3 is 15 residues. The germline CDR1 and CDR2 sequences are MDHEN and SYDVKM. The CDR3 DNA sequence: TGTGCCAGCAGACGTCCGGGACAGGGAGCCTACGAGCAGTACTTC. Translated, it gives CASRRPGQGAYEQYF.

In nucleotides, the CDR3 is TGCAGTGCTAGGTCGACAGGGGAGCTGTTTTTT. It specifies CSARSTGELFF. The chain recombines TRBV20-1 with TRBJ2-2; no clear D. The V end lost 3 bases, the J end lost 8 bases, and 7 bases lay between the germline ends. Germline CDR1 reads DFQATT; CDR2 reads SNEGSKA (reference sequence). This CDR3 is built from 11 residues.

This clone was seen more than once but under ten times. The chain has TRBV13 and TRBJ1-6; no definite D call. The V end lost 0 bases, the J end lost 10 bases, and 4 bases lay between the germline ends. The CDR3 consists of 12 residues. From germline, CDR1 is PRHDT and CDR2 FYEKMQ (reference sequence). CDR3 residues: CASSLGGSPLHF. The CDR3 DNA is TGTGCCAGCAGCTTAGGGGGATCACCCCTCCACTTT.

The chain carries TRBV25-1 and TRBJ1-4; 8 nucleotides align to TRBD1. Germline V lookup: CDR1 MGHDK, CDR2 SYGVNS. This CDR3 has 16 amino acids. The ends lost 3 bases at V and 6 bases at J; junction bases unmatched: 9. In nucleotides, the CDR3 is TGTGCCAGCAGTGACATCACAGGGGGGATTGATGAAAAACTGTTTTTT. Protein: CASSDITGGIDEKLFF. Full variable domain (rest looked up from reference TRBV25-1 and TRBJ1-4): EADIYQTPRYLVIGTGKKITLECSQTMGHDKMYWYQQDPGMELHLIHYSYGVNSTEKGDLSSESTVSRIRTEHFPLTLESARPSHTSQYLCASSDITGGIDEKLFFGSGTQLSVL.

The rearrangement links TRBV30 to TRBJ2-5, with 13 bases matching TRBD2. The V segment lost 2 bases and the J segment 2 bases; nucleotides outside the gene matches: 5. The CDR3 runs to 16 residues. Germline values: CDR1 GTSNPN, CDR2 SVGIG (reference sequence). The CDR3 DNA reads TGTGCCTGGAGTCAAGGACTAGCGGGGGCTCAAGAGACCCAGTACTTC. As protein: CAWSQGLAGAQETQYF.

This CDR3 is CAISESLVASQTGELFF. For the CDR3, the DNA is TGTGCCATCAGTGAGTCGCTTGTGGCGAGTCAAACCGGGGAGCTGTTTTTT. The V call is TRBV10-3, the J call TRBJ2-2; D is unclear. The CDR3 has 17 amino acids. CDR1 is ENHRY, CDR2 SYGVKD, per germline. Between the trimmed V and J ends, which lost 0 bases and 5 bases, there was a span of 16 bases.

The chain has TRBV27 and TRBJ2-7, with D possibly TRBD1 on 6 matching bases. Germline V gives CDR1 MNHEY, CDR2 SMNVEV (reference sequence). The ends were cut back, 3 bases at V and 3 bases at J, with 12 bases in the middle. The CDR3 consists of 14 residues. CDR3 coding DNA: TGTGCCAGCAGTTTCCTCGGACAGTACTACGAGCAGTACTTC. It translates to CASSFLGQYYEQYF.

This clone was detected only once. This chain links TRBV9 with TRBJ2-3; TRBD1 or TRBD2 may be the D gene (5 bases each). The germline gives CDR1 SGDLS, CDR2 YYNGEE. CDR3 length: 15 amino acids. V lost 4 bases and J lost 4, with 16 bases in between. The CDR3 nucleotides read TGTGCCAGCAGCCCTCGGGGCCTGGCGGCAGATACGCAGTATTTT. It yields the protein CASSPRGLAADTQYF. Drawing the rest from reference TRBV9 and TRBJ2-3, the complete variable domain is DSGVTQTPKHLITATGQRVTLRCSPRSGDLSVYWYQQSLDQGLQFLIQYYNGEERAKGNILERFSAQQFPDLHSELNLSSLELGDSALYFCASSPRGLAADTQYFGPGTRLTVL.

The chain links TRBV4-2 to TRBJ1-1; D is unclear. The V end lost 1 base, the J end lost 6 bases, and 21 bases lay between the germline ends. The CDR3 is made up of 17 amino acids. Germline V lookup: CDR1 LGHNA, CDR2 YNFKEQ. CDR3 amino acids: CASSQGFFMGNDAEAFF. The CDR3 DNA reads TGTGCCAGCAGCCAAGGGTTTTTTATGGGGAACGACGCTGAAGCTTTCTTT.

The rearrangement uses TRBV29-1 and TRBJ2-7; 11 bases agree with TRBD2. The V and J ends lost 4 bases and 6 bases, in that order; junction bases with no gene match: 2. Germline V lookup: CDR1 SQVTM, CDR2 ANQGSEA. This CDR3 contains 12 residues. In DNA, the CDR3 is TGCAGCGTTGTAGGACTAGCGGGCGAGCAGTACTTC. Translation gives CSVVGLAGEQYF.

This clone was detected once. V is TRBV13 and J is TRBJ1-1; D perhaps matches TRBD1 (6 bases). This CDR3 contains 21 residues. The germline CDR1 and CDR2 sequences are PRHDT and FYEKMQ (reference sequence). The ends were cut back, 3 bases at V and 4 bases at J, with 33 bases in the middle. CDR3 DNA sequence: TGTGCCAGCAGCTTGGACCCACCTATTTGGGGGGCGAGTCGAGGTTTCACTGAAGCTTTCTTT. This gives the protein CASSLDPPIWGASRGFTEAFF. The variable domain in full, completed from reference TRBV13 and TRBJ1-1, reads AAGVIQSPRHLIKEKRETATLKCYPIPRHDTVYWYQQGPGQDPQFLISFYEKMQSDKGSIPDRFSAQQFSDYHSELNMSSLELGDSALYFCASSLDPPIWGASRGFTEAFFGQGTRLTVV.

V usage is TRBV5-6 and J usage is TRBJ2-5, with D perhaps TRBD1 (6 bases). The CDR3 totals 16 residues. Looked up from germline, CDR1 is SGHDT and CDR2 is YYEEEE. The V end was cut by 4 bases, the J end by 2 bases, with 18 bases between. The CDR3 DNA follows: TGTGCCAGCAGCCCCCCACGGGACACCCTACAAGAGACCCAGTACTTC. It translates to CASSPPRDTLQETQYF.

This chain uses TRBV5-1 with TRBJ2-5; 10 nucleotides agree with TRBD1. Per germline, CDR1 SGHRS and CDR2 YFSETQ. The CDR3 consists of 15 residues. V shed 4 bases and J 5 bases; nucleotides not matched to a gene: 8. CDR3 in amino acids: CASSIDRGRQETQYF. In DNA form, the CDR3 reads TGCGCCAGCAGCATAGACAGGGGGCGGCAGGAGACCCAGTACTTC. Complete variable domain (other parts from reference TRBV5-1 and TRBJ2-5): KAGVTQTPRYLIKTRGQQVTLSCSPISGHRSVSWYQQTPGQGLQFLFEYFSETQRNKGNFPGRFSGRQFSNSRSEMNVSTLELGDSALYLCASSIDRGRQETQYFGPGTRLLVL.

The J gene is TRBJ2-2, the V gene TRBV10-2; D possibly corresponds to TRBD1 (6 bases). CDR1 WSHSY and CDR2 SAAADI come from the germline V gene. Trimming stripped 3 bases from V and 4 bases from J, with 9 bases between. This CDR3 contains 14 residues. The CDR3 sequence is CASSEYRVTGELFF. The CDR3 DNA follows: TGCGCCAGCAGTGAATACAGGGTCACCGGGGAGCTGTTTTTT.

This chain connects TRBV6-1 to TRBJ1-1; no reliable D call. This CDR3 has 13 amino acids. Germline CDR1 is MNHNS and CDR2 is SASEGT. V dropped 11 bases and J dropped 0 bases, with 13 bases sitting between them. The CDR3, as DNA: TGTGCCGGAGAGGTGGTTATGAACACTGAAGCTTTCTTT. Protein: CAGEVVMNTEAFF.